A selection of T cell receptor beta chains follows, all from one sample in a study of shared clonotypes between healthy human individuals. The protocol was immunoSEQ multiplex PCR, while the TCRdb copy is restricted to in-frame clones and leaves out a portion. The repertoire holds 2 million to 2.5 million clones, more than 85% seen once, with roughly 1.7% in the top ten. Sequences were obtained from naive CD8+ T cells from PBMCs. These receptors were collected from a man between 18 and 29 years old in good health. Some clones in this sample may be carry-over from other donors' samples. Both conserved end residues are part of each CDR3. A D gene is named only where the DNA matches it firmly. Not every row has a clone size; where given, it reads once, few, many or a size class.

TRBJ2-1 TRBD2 TRBV2 NA CATTETSSRFF TGTGCCACCACTGAGACTAGCAGCAGATTCTTC
TRBJ2-4 NA TRBV13 NA CASSLGRSGKNIQYF TGTGCCAGCAGCTTAGGCAGGTCAGGGAAAAACATTCAGTACTTC
TRBJ2-1 TRBD2 TRBV18 NA CASSLGRVYNEQFF TGTGCCAGCTCCCTCGGGAGGGTATACAATGAGCAGTTCTTC
TRBJ2-7 TRBD1 TRBV28 once CASSIHRGPGEQYF TGTGCCAGCAGTATCCACAGGGGGCCGGGCGAGCAGTACTTC
TRBJ2-1 NA TRBV18 NA CASSPPSDEQFF TGTGCCAGCTCACCTCCATCGGATGAGCAGTTCTTC
TRBJ2-3 NA TRBV27 once CASSLSIIGTQYF TGTGCCAGCAGTTTATCGATAATAGGTACGCAGTATTTT
TRBJ2-2 NA TRBV7-9 NA CASPTSRGELFF TGTGCCAGCCCTACGTCCCGGGGGGAGCTGTTTTTT
TRBJ2-7 TRBD1 TRBV4-1 NA CASSQVTGDTSYEQYF TGCGCCAGCAGCCAAGTGACAGGGGACACCTCCTACGAGCAGTACTTC
TRBJ2-1 NA TRBV6-5 NA CASSYSFWGLGEQFF TGTGCCAGCAGTTACTCCTTTTGGGGGCTTGGGGAGCAGTTCTTC
TRBJ2-7 NA TRBV7-9 NA CASSHAGGAYEQYF TGTGCCAGCAGCCACGCCGGGGGCGCCTACGAGCAGTACTTC
TRBJ2-7 TRBD2 TRBV11-2 NA CASSPGLAGASSYEQYF TGTGCCAGCAGCCCGGGACTAGCGGGAGCCAGCTCCTACGAGCAGTACTTC
TRBJ1-2 NA TRBV7-9 NA CASTIFEQEINYGYTF TGTGCCAGCACCATTTTTGAGCAGGAGATTAACTATGGCTACACCTTC
TRBJ2-2 NA TRBV6-1 NA CASWWGLRGTGELFF TGTGCCAGCTGGTGGGGCCTCAGGGGAACCGGGGAGCTGTTTTTT
TRBJ2-1 TRBD2 TRBV7-9 NA CASSLGLAGVPDEQFF TGTGCCAGCAGCTTAGGGCTAGCGGGAGTTCCCGATGAGCAGTTCTTC
TRBJ2-1 NA TRBV29-1 NA CSARDPPFRNEQFF TGCAGCGCCCGGGACCCTCCTTTTCGGAATGAGCAGTTCTTC
TRBJ1-1 TRBD1 TRBV4-2 few CASSQRGQNRNTEAFF TGTGCCAGCAGCCAAAGGGGACAGAATAGGAACACTGAAGCTTTCTTT
TRBJ2-5 NA TRBV7-2 NA CASSLAMGTRVVTQYF TGTGCCAGCAGCTTAGCGATGGGGACGCGGGTTGTGACCCAGTACTTC
TRBJ2-1 TRBD2 TRBV7-2 once CASSSRTSGHYNEQFF TGTGCCAGCAGCTCCAGGACTAGCGGACACTACAATGAGCAGTTCTTC
TRBJ2-1 NA TRBV27 NA CASSLSLSYNEQFF TGTGCCAGCAGTTTATCACTCTCCTACAATGAGCAGTTCTTC
TRBJ1-2 NA TRBV27 NA CASSLSPGDGYTF TGTGCCAGCAGTTTGTCCCCGGGGGATGGCTACACCTTC
TRBJ2-5 NA TRBV4-1 NA CASSQDLSWARTLQETQYF TGCGCCAGCAGCCAAGATCTAAGCTGGGCCCGGACACTACAAGAGACCCAGTACTTC
TRBJ2-7 NA TRBV11-2 NA CASSLSRSYEQYF TGTGCCAGCAGCTTATCCCGTTCCTACGAGCAGTACTTC
TRBJ2-2 NA TRBV19 NA CASSQGTNPSRELFF TGTGCCAGTAGTCAGGGTACTAATCCCTCCAGGGAGCTGTTTTTT
TRBJ2-1 NA TRBV18 NA CASSPYPTTGAFNEQFF TGTGCCAGCTCACCATACCCGACAACTGGGGCGTTCAATGAGCAGTTCTTC
TRBJ2-7 NA TRBV28 NA CASTTIRDISYEQYF TGTGCCAGCACCACCATCCGGGACATCTCCTACGAGCAGTACTTC
TRBJ2-1 TRBD1 TRBV7-9 NA CASSFVRGPSNVGQFF TGTGCCAGCAGCTTCGTCAGGGGGCCGTCGAATGTGGGGCAGTTCTTC
TRBJ2-7 TRBD1 TRBV5-6 NA CASSPGTGSSYEQYF TGTGCCAGCAGCCCCGGGACAGGGAGCTCCTACGAGCAGTACTTC
TRBJ2-1 NA TRBV27 NA CASSHREGPLWEEQFF TGTGCCAGCAGTCACCGGGAAGGTCCCCTTTGGGAGGAGCAGTTCTTC
TRBJ2-5 NA TRBV13 NA CASSLGGDSQETQYF TGTGCCAGCAGCTTAGGCGGCGACAGTCAAGAGACCCAGTACTTC
TRBJ2-1 NA TRBV2 NA CASSAGGSYPNEQFF TGTGCCAGCAGTGCCGGCGGGTCCTACCCCAATGAGCAGTTCTTC
TRBJ2-5 NA TRBV7-9 NA CASSLGGHPKYGETQYF TGTGCCAGCAGTTTAGGGGGGCACCCGAAGTATGGAGAGACCCAGTACTTC
TRBJ1-4 NA TRBV27 NA CASSFGQVVGEKLFF TGTGCCAGCTCCTTTGGCCAGGTGGTGGGGGAAAAACTGTTTTTT
TRBJ2-7 NA TRBV2 NA CASSVGQGPYEQYF TGTGCCAGCAGTGTTGGGCAGGGCCCCTACGAGCAGTACTTC
TRBJ1-5 NA TRBV28 NA CANSYGNQPQHF TGTGCCAACTCATACGGCAATCAGCCCCAGCATTTT
TRBJ2-5 NA TRBV7-2 NA CASSPYQETQYF TGTGCCAGCTCACCCTACCAAGAGACCCAGTACTTC
TRBJ2-5 TRBD1 TRBV27 NA CASSFHLGTGMGETQYF TGTGCCAGCAGTTTTCATCTCGGGACAGGGATGGGAGAGACCCAGTACTTC
TRBJ1-4 TRBD1 TRBV2 NA CASAGQGVATNEKLFF TGTGCCAGCGCGGGACAGGGGGTTGCAACTAATGAAAAACTGTTTTTT
TRBJ2-7 NA TRBV9 NA CASSVEAVAYEQYF TGTGCCAGCAGCGTAGAGGCAGTGGCCTACGAGCAGTACTTC
TRBJ2-1 NA TRBV5-4 NA CASSLKVAATYNEQFF TGTGCCAGCAGCTTAAAGGTAGCGGCCACCTACAATGAGCAGTTCTTC
TRBJ1-2 NA TRBV29-1 NA CSVMAPEGYTF TGCAGCGTTATGGCTCCAGAGGGCTACACCTTC
TRBJ1-5 NA TRBV19 NA CASTPYSGAYQPQHF TGTGCCAGTACCCCATACTCAGGGGCTTATCAGCCCCAGCATTTT
TRBJ2-3 TRBD2 TRBV29-1 NA CSVLRDYFRTDTQYF TGCAGCGTTTTACGGGACTACTTTCGCACAGATACGCAGTATTTT
TRBJ2-5 NA TRBV13 NA CASSRRGGQKRETQYF TGTGCCAGCAGCCGCCGAGGAGGACAGAAGAGGGAGACCCAGTACTTC
TRBJ1-4 NA TRBV9 NA CASSVGGTPEKLFF TGTGCCAGCAGCGTAGGGGGGACACCTGAAAAACTGTTTTTT
TRBJ2-7 NA TRBV5-8 NA CASSITWTVLYEQYF TGTGCCAGCAGCATCACGTGGACAGTCCTCTACGAGCAGTACTTC
TRBJ2-2 NA TRBV27 NA CASSFHYTGELFF TGTGCCAGCAGTTTTCACTACACCGGGGAGCTGTTTTTT
TRBJ2-5 TRBD2 TRBV4-3 NA CASSQGWTSGFLYSPQETQYF TGCGCCAGCAGCCAAGGGTGGACTAGCGGGTTTCTCTACAGCCCCCAAGAGACCCAGTACTTC
TRBJ2-2 NA TRBV9 NA CASSMLGGGELFF TGTGCCAGCAGCATGCTAGGCGGCGGGGAGCTGTTTTTT
TRBJ2-1 NA TRBV29-1 NA CSVEGLVGLSYNEQFF TGCAGCGTTGAAGGCTTGGTGGGCCTCTCCTACAATGAGCAGTTCTTC
TRBJ2-6 NA TRBV6-1 NA CASSLDNSGANVLTF TGTGCCAGCAGTCTGGACAACTCTGGGGCCAACGTCCTGACTTTC
TRBJ2-7 NA TRBV2 NA CASRWGDLNEQYF TGTGCCAGCAGGTGGGGGGATTTAAACGAGCAGTACTTC
TRBJ1-4 NA TRBV19 NA CASSTIRTDETNEKLFF TGTGCCAGTAGTACCATAAGGACAGACGAAACTAATGAAAAACTGTTTTTT
TRBJ1-5 NA TRBV4-1 once CASSQVSGTQPQHF TGCGCCAGCAGCCAAGTTTCCGGGACTCAGCCCCAGCATTTT
TRBJ2-7 TRBD2 TRBV28 NA CASSFGPLAGGEQYF TGTGCCAGCAGTTTTGGACCGCTCGCCGGGGGGGAGCAGTACTTC
TRBJ2-1 TRBD2 TRBV2 NA CASSHLSGSSYNEQFF TGTGCCAGCTCGCACCTTAGCGGGAGTTCCTACAATGAGCAGTTCTTC